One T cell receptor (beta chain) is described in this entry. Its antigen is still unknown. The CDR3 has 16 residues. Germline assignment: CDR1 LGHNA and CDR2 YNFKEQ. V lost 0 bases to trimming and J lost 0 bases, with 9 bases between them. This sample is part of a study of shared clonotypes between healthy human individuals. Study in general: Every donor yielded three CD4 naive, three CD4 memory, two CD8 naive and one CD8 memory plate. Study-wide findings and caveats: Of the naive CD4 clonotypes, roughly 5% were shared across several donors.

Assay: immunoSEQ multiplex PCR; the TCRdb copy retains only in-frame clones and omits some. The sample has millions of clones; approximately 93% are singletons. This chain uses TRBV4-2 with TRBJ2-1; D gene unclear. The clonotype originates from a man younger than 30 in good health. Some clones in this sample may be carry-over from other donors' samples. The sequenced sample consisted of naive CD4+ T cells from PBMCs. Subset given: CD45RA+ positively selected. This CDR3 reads CASSQEAGSSYNEQFF. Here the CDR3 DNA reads TGTGCCAGCAGCCAAGAGGCAGGAAGCTCCTACAATGAGCAGTTCTTC.